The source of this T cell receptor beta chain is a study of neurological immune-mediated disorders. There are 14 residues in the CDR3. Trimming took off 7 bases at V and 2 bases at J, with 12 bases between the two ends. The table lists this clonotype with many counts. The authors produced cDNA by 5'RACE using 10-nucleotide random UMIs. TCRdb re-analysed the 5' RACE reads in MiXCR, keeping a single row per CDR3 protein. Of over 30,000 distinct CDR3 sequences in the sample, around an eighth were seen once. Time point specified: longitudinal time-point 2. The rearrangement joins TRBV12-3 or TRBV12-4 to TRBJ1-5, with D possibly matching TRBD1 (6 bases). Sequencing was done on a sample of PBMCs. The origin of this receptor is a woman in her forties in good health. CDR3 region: CASTSDRRNQPQHF. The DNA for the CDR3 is TGTGCCAGCACTTCGGACAGACGCAATCAGCCCCAGCATTTT.